The clone carrying this T cell receptor (beta chain) was observed a single time. Original methodology: Amplification of reference gene primers provided the estimated nucleated cell counts. Sequencing used immunoSEQ multiplex PCR; TCRdb keeps in-frame clones, though not all of them. The V and J calls and clone size were taken over from that table, and D and trimming were inferred from the DNA. Among roughly 240,000 clones listed, around nine tenths were seen once. CDR1 and CDR2 (germline): ENHRY, SYGVKD. CDR3 length: 17 residues. V lost 4 bases and J 0 bases, leaving 16 bases between the germline ends. This record belongs to a study of blood T cell repertoires in COVID-19.

The receptor's source is a woman aged 55-70 years who had recovered from COVID-19. The J gene is TRBJ1-5, the V gene TRBV10-3, with a possible D match to TRBD1 (5 bases). Sequenced material: peripheral blood. The CDR3 DNA is TGTGCCATCAGTGGGGGCGGGACGGGATTTAGCAATCAGCCCCAGCATTTT. Translation gives CAISGGGTGFSNQPQHF.